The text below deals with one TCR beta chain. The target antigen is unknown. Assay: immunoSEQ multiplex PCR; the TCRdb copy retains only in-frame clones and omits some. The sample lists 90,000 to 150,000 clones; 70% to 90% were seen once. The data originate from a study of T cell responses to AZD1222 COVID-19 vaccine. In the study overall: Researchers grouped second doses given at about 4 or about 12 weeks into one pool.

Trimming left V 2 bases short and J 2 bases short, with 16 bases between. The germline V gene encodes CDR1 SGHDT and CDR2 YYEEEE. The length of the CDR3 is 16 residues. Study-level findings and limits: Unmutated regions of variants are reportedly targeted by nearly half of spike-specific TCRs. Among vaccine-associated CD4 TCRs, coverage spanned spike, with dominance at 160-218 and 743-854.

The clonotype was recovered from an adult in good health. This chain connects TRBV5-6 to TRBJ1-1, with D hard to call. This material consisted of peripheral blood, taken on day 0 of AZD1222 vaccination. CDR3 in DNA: TGTGCCAGCAGCTTATACCCTCTGGGCGGTAACACTGAAGCTTTCTTT. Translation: CASSLYPLGGNTEAFF.